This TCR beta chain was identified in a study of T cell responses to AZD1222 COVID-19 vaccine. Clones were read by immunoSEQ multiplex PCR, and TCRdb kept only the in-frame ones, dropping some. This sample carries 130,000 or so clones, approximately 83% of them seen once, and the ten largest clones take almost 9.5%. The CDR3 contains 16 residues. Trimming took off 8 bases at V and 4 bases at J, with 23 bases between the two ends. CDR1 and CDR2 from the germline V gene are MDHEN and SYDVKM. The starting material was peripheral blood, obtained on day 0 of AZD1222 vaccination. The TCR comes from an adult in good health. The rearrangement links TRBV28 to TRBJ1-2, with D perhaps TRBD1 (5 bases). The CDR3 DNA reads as TGTGCCAGCCTTGGGCGGGACGGCAGCGGGAGCTATGGCTACACCTTC. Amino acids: CASLGRDGSGSYGYTF.